This TCR beta chain was captured by sequencing in a study of Ad26.COV2.S vaccination and SARS-CoV-2 variants. The wider study: Intramuscular Ad26.COV2.S at 5x10^10 or 1x10^11 viral particles.

V was pared by 9 bases and J by 0 bases, with 14 bases between. The CDR3 has 14 amino acids. Germline lookup yields CDR1 LNHDA and CDR2 SQIVND (reference sequence). The treatment here: 19 received Ad26.COV2.S at low or high dose, single or two shots; about five received placebo; per-sample allocation not given. On day 63 after the first injection, vaccine and placebo recipients gave samples. Study-wide findings and caveats: The breadth of spike-specific CD8+ and CD4+ T cell responses after vaccination was reportedly substantial.

With respect to this clone: As yet, its antigen is unknown.

Repertoires were generated with immunoSEQ multiplex PCR, while TCRdb's copy carries only in-frame clones and drops some. Among 350,000 to 550,000 clones listed, 80% to 90% were seen once. The chain has TRBV19 and TRBJ1-2; D not certain. The receptor was derived from a person between 18 and 65 years old who received the Ad26.COV2.S COVID-19 vaccine or a placebo. The specimen was peripheral blood, collected in a trial of Ad26.COV2.S vaccine versus placebo. CDR3 amino acids: CASIYRGTNYGYTF. In DNA, the CDR3 is TGTGCCAGCATTTACAGAGGTACTAACTATGGCTACACCTTC.